This T cell receptor beta chain was recorded in a study of CD8+ T cells in alopecia areata. At the level of the study: Affected scalp percentage set treated patients' severity scores.

Trimming took 0 bases from V and 3 from J, leaving 8 bases between them. Germline V gene sequence: CDR1 GTSNPN, CDR2 SVGIG (reference sequence). This CDR3 region has 13 residues. Treatment indicated: oral pan-JAK inhibitor, 5-10 mg twice daily. This clone was detected once. RNA was extracted and reverse transcribed into cDNA as the sequencing template. Produced via immunoSEQ multiplex PCR; TCRdb's table is partial and in-frame only. Counted here are approximately 210,000 clones, just under 65% occurring once; the ten biggest clones make up roughly 1.3%. Sample: CD4+ T cells sorted from blood, taken between weeks 49 and 50, from a patient treated with tofacitinib. This TCR derives from a human donor with alopecia areata. This rearrangement joins TRBV30 to TRBJ1-1; D perhaps matches TRBD1 (5 bases). This CDR3 reads CAWSVSGDTEAFF. The CDR3 nucleotides read TGTGCCTGGAGTGTATCGGGGGACACTGAAGCTTTCTTT.